Here is one T cell receptor (beta chain) with its context. Its antigen is still unknown. Base qualities are not at hand, and no much larger clone is one base apart. Receptors were amplified or captured by 5' RACE. The reads were generated on an Illumina HiSeq 2500. The second PCR ran for roughly 7 to 11 cycles and used a J-beta primer mix along with a sample-barcoded 5' primer. A template-switch 5' adaptor carrying 12 random nucleotides introduced a unique molecular identifier onto each TCR beta cDNA molecule. At least 2.5 million CDR3-containing paired-end reads were obtained from each sample. The Mint cDNA synthesis kit, primed by a TRBC-specific oligonucleotide, was used to synthesize first-strand cDNA from all RNA. Following uracil-DNA glycosylase treatment, all cDNA underwent a first 18-cycle PCR with the universal primers M1SS and BC2_uni_R. Per the authors' processing: Normalization of each sample was performed by random selection of 1 million high-quality reads, each carrying a distinct molecular identifier. Instead of being binned into consensus sequences, reads with shared molecular identifiers were discarded. MiTCR, with a Q25 quality threshold and the strictest error-elimination algorithm, was used for CDR3 identification, clonotype clustering and error correction. A nonparametric unseen species model using Euler transformation provided a lower-bound estimate of total TCR beta diversity. TCRdb trimmed the raw reads at Q25, called clones with MiXCR and kept productive beta chains. CDR3 protein duplicates are merged, each entry listing the most common genes and DNA. TCRdb's processing, not the authors', yielded these V and J calls. A total of about 830,000 distinct CDR3 sequences appear in this sample, 55% to 65% of them only once. The ten largest clonotypes hold around a quarter of the sample.

Trimming removed 10 bases from V and 4 bases from J, leaving 22 bases between the germline ends. The CDR3 holds 15 amino acids from the cysteine to the phenylalanine. Kept here is only the CDR3 DNA, which spans 45 bases and is read in frame from base 1. CDR1 and CDR2 were assigned from the germline V gene (reference sequence) as MNHEY and SMNVEV. These data come from a study of blood T cells in healthy people across ages (dated by TCRdb to between 2014 and 2017). Concerning the study at large: In model experiments, template switching captured roughly one uniquely barcoded TCR beta cDNA molecule for every two T cells. Donors were grouped into four age groups: young (average approximately 15 years), middle-aged (about 40), aged (over 55) and long-lived (approximately 81). Two additional independent replicas of 1 million unique cDNA reads from the same blood draw were analyzed for two donors (one aged 18 to 30 and one aged 80 or older). To track age-related changes in TCR beta repertoire diversity, the study relied on deep sequencing normalized with unique cDNA molecular identifiers. To avoid experimental bias, donors of different ages were distributed randomly across sequencing lanes.

The donors were roughly 39 Caucasian individuals from Russia, aged roughly 6 to 90 years, who were systemically healthy. Each donor gave about 9.7 milliliters of peripheral blood, drawn into EDTA-treated Vacutainer tubes. PBMCs were isolated by Ficoll-Paque density-gradient centrifugation, with at least 7 million obtained per sample. Trizol reagent was used to extract total RNA from PBMCs, with at least 5 micrograms per sample. For every donor, an aliquot of PBMCs went through flow cytometry to measure the percentages of naive CD45RAhigh/CD27high T cells. What the study reported, not specific to this receptor: Because the CMV infection status of the donors was unknown, age-related changes in expanded clonotypes may potentially have been confounded. Estimates of total diversity based on one million sequenced T cells were considered lower bounds and underestimates. Observed TCR beta diversity per million T cells fell roughly linearly with age, and a significant reduction was already apparent by age approximately 41. Compared with the aged group, the long-lived group had more naive CD4+ T cells, fewer expanded clones and increased TCR diversity, a pattern suggesting age selection. The percentage of naive T cells measured by flow cytometry correlated strongly with observed TCR beta diversity. Since profiling was done on bulk unsorted PBMCs, naive and antigen-experienced compartments could not be conclusively compared.

The receptor was isolated from a young man in good health. The sequenced sample consisted of blood. The rearrangement combines TRBV27 with TRBJ1-2; the D gene lacks a confident call. The DNA sequence follows: TGTGCCATCGACACTGGGCTCCACCGCCCCTATGGCTACACCTTC. It is translated as CAIDTGLHRPYGYTF.